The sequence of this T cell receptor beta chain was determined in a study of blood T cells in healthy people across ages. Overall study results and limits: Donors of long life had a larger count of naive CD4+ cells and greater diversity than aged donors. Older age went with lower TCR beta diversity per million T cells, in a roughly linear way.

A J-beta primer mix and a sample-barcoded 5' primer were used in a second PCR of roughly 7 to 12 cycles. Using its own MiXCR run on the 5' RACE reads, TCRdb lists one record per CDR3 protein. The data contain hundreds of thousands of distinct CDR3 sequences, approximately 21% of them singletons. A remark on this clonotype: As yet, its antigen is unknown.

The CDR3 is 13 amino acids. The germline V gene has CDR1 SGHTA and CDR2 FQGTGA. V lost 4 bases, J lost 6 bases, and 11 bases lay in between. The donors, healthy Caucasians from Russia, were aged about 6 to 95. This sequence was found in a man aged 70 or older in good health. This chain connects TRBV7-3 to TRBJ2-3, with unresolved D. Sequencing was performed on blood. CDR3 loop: CASSSASRDTQYF. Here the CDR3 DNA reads TGTGCCAGCAGCTCCGCCTCGCGGGATACGCAGTATTTT.